This T cell receptor beta chain derives from a study of cytomegalovirus exposure and HLA in healthy donors. Turning to the study itself: Unique TCRs numbering roughly 80 million, obtained from HLA-typed donors, made up an early data release.

Germline V gene lookup returns CDR1 LGHNA and CDR2 YSLEER. The length of the CDR3 is 16 residues. The V and J ends lost 0 bases and 8 bases, in that order; junction bases with no gene match: 8. Findings of the study overall: Cytomegalovirus association was listed for about 180 TCR beta chains. Some V segments, TRBV6-2 and TRBV6-3 among them, were indistinguishable and were therefore excluded.

Comment on this clone: The antigen is not known.

The PCR contained 60 Vbeta and 13 Jbeta primers. Some clones are missing from TCRdb's copy, which holds only in-frame ones; the method was immunoSEQ multiplex PCR. The profile shows some 170,000 clones, about 83% of them singletons. The rearrangement uses TRBV4-3 and TRBJ2-2; TRBD1 agrees at 8 bases. The receptor was derived from a woman aged 25 to 39 in good health and CMV-seronegative. The sequenced sample was PBMCs. The CDR3 bases are TGCGCCAGCAGCCAAGATCCTCAGGGGGCGTCGGGGGAGCTGTTTTTT. This translates into CASSQDPQGASGELFF.